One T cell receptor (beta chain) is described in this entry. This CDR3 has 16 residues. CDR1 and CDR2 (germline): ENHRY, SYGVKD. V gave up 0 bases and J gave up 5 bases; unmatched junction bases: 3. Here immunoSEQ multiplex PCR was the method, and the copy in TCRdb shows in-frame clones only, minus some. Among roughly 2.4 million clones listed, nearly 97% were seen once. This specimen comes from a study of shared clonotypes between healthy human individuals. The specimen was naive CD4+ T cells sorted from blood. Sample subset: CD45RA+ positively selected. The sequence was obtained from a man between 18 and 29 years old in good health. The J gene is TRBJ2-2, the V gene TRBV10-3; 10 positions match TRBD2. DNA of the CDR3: TGTGCCATCAGTGAGTCGGGGGGACTAGCGACCGGGGAGCTGTTTTTT. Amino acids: CAISESGGLATGELFF.